Each of the 29 T cell receptor beta chains below was sequenced from the same sample in a study of high-grade serous ovarian cancer treatment subgroups. Some clones are missing from TCRdb's copy, which holds only in-frame ones; the method was immunoSEQ multiplex PCR. This repertoire shows about 33,000 clones, about 80% found once; its top ten account for around 3.3%. The tumor samples were collected prior to definitive surgery or chemotherapy. Source material: tumor tissue. The receptors here all came from a human donor with high-grade serous ovarian cancer.

This clone appeared a few times. The V gene is TRBV9, the J gene TRBJ2-1; D perhaps matches TRBD1 (6 bases). Per germline, CDR1 SGDLS and CDR2 YYNGEE. This CDR3 has 15 amino acids. Trimming took off 3 bases at V and 5 bases at J, with 15 bases between the two ends. The CDR3 DNA sequence: TGTGCCAGCAGCGCAGGGGCTAGCAGAAACAATGAGCAGTTCTTC. Its protein product is CASSAGASRNNEQFF.

This sequence joins TRBV11-2 and TRBJ1-1; tentatively, D is TRBD1 (6 bases). The CDR3 has 13 residues. In germline, CDR1 is SGHAT, CDR2 FQNNGV. Trimming cost V 1 base and J 7 bases, with 10 bases left between them. CDR3 coding DNA: TGTGCCAGCAGCTTAGGCGGACAGCTTGAAGCTTTCTTT. Its translation is CASSLGGQLEAFF.

V and J are TRBV7-3 and TRBJ1-3, with no clear D. The CDR3 runs to 16 residues. Germline CDR1 SGHTA, CDR2 FQGTGA. V was trimmed by 3 bases and J by 2 bases, leaving 14 bases between them. The CDR3 DNA reads TGTGCCAGCAGCTTGTACAGCTCCGCGGCTGGAAACACCATATATTTT. Residues: CASSLYSSAAGNTIYF.

This rearrangement joins TRBV18 to TRBJ2-7; D uncertain. CDR3 length: 14 residues. V lost 0 bases, J lost 0 bases, and 6 bases lay in between. CDR1 is KGHSH, CDR2 LQKENI, per germline. CDR3 in DNA: TGTGCCAGCTCACCACCCTCCAGCTCCTACGAGCAGTACTTC. It encodes CASSPPSSSYEQYF.

The V gene is TRBV30, the J gene TRBJ1-1; D gene unclear. V was shortened by 3 bases and J by 0 bases, with 5 bases between the two germline ends. CDR3 size: 12 residues. Germline values: CDR1 GTSNPN, CDR2 SVGIG (reference sequence). CDR3 bases: TGTGCCTGGAGCGGGTTGAACACTGAAGCTTTCTTT. The encoded protein is CAWSGLNTEAFF.

The chain is built from TRBV5-4 and TRBJ2-7; D gene unclear. The CDR3 is 12 amino acids. V dropped 0 bases and J dropped 4 bases, with 5 bases sitting between them. Germline V lookup: CDR1 SGHNT, CDR2 YYREEE (reference sequence). The CDR3 DNA is TGTGCCAGCAGCTTGGCCAATTACGAGCAGTACTTC. Protein product: CASSLANYEQYF.

This chain joins TRBV10-3 and TRBJ2-7; 8 bases match TRBD1. Germline V gives CDR1 ENHRY, CDR2 SYGVKD. The V gene end was trimmed by 4 bases and the J gene end by 3 bases; junction bases not matched to a gene: 2. CDR3 length: 13 residues. The CDR3 reads CAISVDRGYEQYF. CDR3 nucleotides: TGTGCCATCAGTGTCGACAGGGGCTACGAGCAGTACTTC.

This sequence joins TRBV28 and TRBJ2-7; 8 bases agree with TRBD1. Germline V CDR1 and CDR2: MDHEN, SYDVKM. The CDR3 has 15 amino acids. Trimming cost V 2 bases and J 6 bases; bases outside gene matches: 9. CDR3: CASSLIGQGVGEQYF. CDR3 coding DNA: TGTGCCAGCAGTTTAATCGGACAGGGCGTTGGCGAGCAGTACTTC.

The chain employs TRBV5-1 and TRBJ2-3; 12 nucleotides agree with TRBD2. From germline, CDR1 is SGHRS and CDR2 YFSETQ. This CDR3 contains 15 residues. After removal of 5 bases from V and 4 bases from J, the junction contained 5 bases not matched to a gene. The CDR3 bases are TGCGCCAGCAGTTCTAGCGGGAGGGCCCCAGATACGCAGTATTTT. Protein product: CASSSSGRAPDTQYF.

This chain joins TRBV7-2 and TRBJ2-5; 7 positions agree with TRBD2. With 3 bases clipped from V and 7 bases from J, the junction kept 5 bases outside the gene matches. Germline assignment: CDR1 SGHTA and CDR2 FQGNSA. The CDR3 contains 13 residues. The chain's CDR3 is CASSFRREGTQYF. Written as DNA, the CDR3 is TGTGCCAGCAGCTTTCGCAGGGAGGGGACCCAGTACTTC.

This chain uses TRBV18 with TRBJ1-2; TRBD1 matches 8 bases. Germline-derived CDR1 and CDR2 are KGHSH and LQKENI. This CDR3 contains 15 residues. Losses at the gene ends were 5 bases for V and 2 bases for J; bases not matched to a gene: 7. CDR3 DNA sequence: TGTGCCAGCTCAGAGGGGACAGGTAACAACTATGGCTACACCTTC. Residues: CASSEGTGNNYGYTF.

The CDR3 is CASSKDRPARSKQETQYF. The CDR3 nucleotides are TGTGCCAGCAGCAAAGATCGGCCGGCACGGAGTAAACAAGAGACCCAGTACTTC. This rearrangement joins TRBV21-1 to TRBJ2-5; the table's D call of TRBD2 was not tested on the DNA. TRBV21-1 has pseudogene status. The CDR3 is 18 residues long.

This rearrangement joins TRBV19 to TRBJ1-3; D gene uncertain. CDR1 and CDR2 (germline): LNHDA, SQIVND (reference sequence). V lost 1 base to trimming and J lost 0 bases, with 10 bases between them. The CDR3 sequence is 16 residues long. The CDR3 DNA follows: TGTGCCAGTAGTATAGCCGCCAGAAGCTCTGGAAACACCATATATTTT. Translated, it gives CASSIAARSSGNTIYF.

The J gene is TRBJ1-1, the V gene TRBV30, with a tentative D call TRBD1 (6 bases). The V gene lost 5 bases and the J gene lost 3 bases, with 13 bases spanning the gap. Germline V gene sequence: CDR1 GTSNPN, CDR2 SVGIG (reference sequence). This CDR3 comprises 13 residues. CDR3 in DNA: TGTGCCTGGGGGAGGGGGGGTGACACTGAAGCTTTCTTT. Translation gives CAWGRGGDTEAFF.

The V gene is TRBV7-2, the J gene TRBJ2-5; 8 bases map to TRBD2. Germline loops: CDR1 SGHTA, CDR2 FQGNSA. J was trimmed by 4 bases and V by 1 base; bases with no gene match: 8. The CDR3 length is 16 residues. CDR3 sequence reads: CASSLVNSGVGETQYF. Written as DNA, the CDR3 is TGTGCCAGCAGCTTAGTAAATAGCGGGGTGGGAGAGACCCAGTACTTC.

The rearrangement joins TRBV7-3 to TRBJ2-1, with D possibly TRBD2 on 6 matching bases. Trimming took off 5 bases at V and 4 bases at J, with 27 bases between the two ends. The CDR3 spans 19 residues. Germline CDR1 and CDR2: SGHTA and FQGTGA. Written as DNA, the CDR3 is TGTGCCAGCAGCCATTCCGGGACCAACAGGCAGACTAGGTACAATGAGCAGTTCTTC. It encodes CASSHSGTNRQTRYNEQFF.

This chain connects TRBV5-6 to TRBJ1-1; TRBD1 matches at 9 bases. The V and J ends lost 4 bases and 0 bases, in that order; junction bases with no gene match: 10. CDR1 and CDR2 from the germline V gene are SGHDT and YYEEEE. The CDR3 runs 17 residues. The CDR3 is CASSLTTGGFMNTEAFF. The CDR3 DNA is TGTGCCAGCAGCCTAACTACAGGGGGCTTTATGAACACTGAAGCTTTCTTT.

The J gene is TRBJ1-3, the V gene TRBV5-1; D call uncertain. The V and J ends lost 0 bases and 0 bases respectively, with 7 bases between them. This CDR3 is built from 15 residues. Germline V CDR1 and CDR2: SGHRS, YFSETQ. The CDR3 bases are TGCGCCAGCAGCTTGGGACTGACCTCTGGAAACACCATATATTTT. Protein sequence: CASSLGLTSGNTIYF.

J is TRBJ2-2 and V is TRBV5-4; D possibly uses TRBD1 or TRBD2 (5 bases each). Germline CDR1 and CDR2: SGHNT and YYREEE (reference sequence). This CDR3 region has 15 residues. V was pared by 5 bases and J by 0 bases, with 11 bases between. For the CDR3, the DNA is TGTGCCAGCAGGCAAGGGGACCCGAACACCGGGGAGCTGTTTTTT. It yields the protein CASRQGDPNTGELFF.

The J gene is TRBJ2-1, the V gene TRBV10-3; D gene ambiguous. The germline gives CDR1 ENHRY, CDR2 SYGVKD. The ends were cut back, 9 bases at V and 6 bases at J, with 9 bases in the middle. This CDR3 spans 11 amino acids. CDR3 residues: CAMSARNEQFF. The CDR3 DNA follows: TGTGCCATGTCGGCCCGCAATGAGCAGTTCTTC.

This CDR3 reads CASSQVFGTSGRDTQYF. In nucleotides, the CDR3 is TGCGCCAGCAGCCAAGTTTTCGGGACTAGCGGGAGAGATACGCAGTATTTT. The V call is TRBV4-3, the J call TRBJ2-3, with 14 positions matching TRBD2. The germline CDR1 and CDR2 sequences are LGHNA and YSLEER. Losses at the gene ends were 1 base for V and 5 bases for J; bases not matched to a gene: 5. The CDR3 covers 17 residues.

This clone was detected once. The V and J genes are TRBV4-3 and TRBJ2-1; no clear D gene. CDR3 size: 15 residues. Germline CDR1 is LGHNA and CDR2 is YSLEER. Trimming took 0 bases from V and 0 from J, leaving 6 bases between them. CDR3 loop: CASSQDWSSYNEQFF. In DNA, the CDR3 is TGCGCCAGCAGCCAAGATTGGAGCTCCTACAATGAGCAGTTCTTC.

The rearrangement links TRBV25-1 to TRBJ2-7; 12 bases line up with TRBD2. J was trimmed by 6 bases and V by 4 bases; bases with no gene match: 1. The CDR3 loop spans 13 amino acids. Germline CDR1 and CDR2: MGHDK and SYGVNS. CDR3 bases: TGTGCCAGCAGTGGACTAGCGGGAGCCGAGCAGTACTTC. Translation: CASSGLAGAEQYF.

The V and J genes are TRBV20-1 and TRBJ1-2; TRBD1 aligns across 8 bases. In germline, CDR1 is DFQATT, CDR2 SNEGSKA (reference sequence). CDR3 length: 11 residues. CDR3 sequence reads: CLTGVENGYTF. The CDR3 DNA reads as TGCTTGACAGGGGTGGAGAATGGCTACACCTTC.

This sequence joins TRBV19 and TRBJ2-4; D is perhaps TRBD1 (6 bases). The ends were cut back, 5 bases at V and 0 bases at J, with 17 bases in the middle. There are 17 residues in the CDR3. Per the germline V gene, CDR1 is LNHDA and CDR2 is SQIVND (reference sequence). This chain's CDR3 is CASSSSQGFAAKNIQYF. CDR3 coding DNA: TGTGCCAGTAGTTCCTCACAGGGTTTTGCAGCCAAAAACATTCAGTACTTC.

Written as DNA, the CDR3 is TGTGCCAGCAGACTAGACACCGGGGAGCTGTTTTTT. Its translation: CASRLDTGELFF. This sequence joins TRBV7-2 and TRBJ2-2; maybe TRBD2 (5 bases). The germline V gene encodes CDR1 SGHTA and CDR2 FQGNSA. The V gene lost 6 bases and the J gene lost 3 bases, with 5 bases spanning the gap. The CDR3 is made up of 12 amino acids.

The gene calls are TRBV19 and TRBJ2-3; D gene unclear. The V gene lost 5 bases and the J gene lost 2 bases, with 14 bases spanning the gap. The CDR3 runs 15 residues. Germline CDR1 and CDR2: LNHDA and SQIVND (reference sequence). For the CDR3, the DNA is TGTGCCAGTAGTTCCCGGCACTCCTACACAGATACGCAGTATTTT. Its translation: CASSSRHSYTDTQYF.

This clone appeared once. The rearrangement joins TRBV27 to TRBJ2-5; D is undetermined. The assigned J gene may be wrong: the sequence end matches TRBJ2-7 better. This CDR3 is 13 amino acids long. CDR1 and CDR2 (germline): MNHEY, SMNVEV (reference sequence). Written as DNA, the CDR3 is TGTGCCAGCAGTCCTAGGAGCTCCTACGAGCAGTACTTC. Protein: CASSPRSSYEQYF.

This chain joins TRBV19 and TRBJ2-2; 9 nucleotides align to TRBD2. V lost 4 bases and J lost 6; bases outside the gene matches: 9. The CDR3 has 16 amino acids. The V gene's germline CDR1 is LNHDA and CDR2 SQIVND (reference sequence). The CDR3 DNA follows: TGTGCCAGTAGTACCCCCCAGACTAGCGGAGCCGGGGAGCTGTTTTTT. Translating it yields CASSTPQTSGAGELFF.